The rows below give T cell receptor beta chains drawn from one sample of a study of blood T cell repertoires in COVID-19. TCRdb's table, derived via immunoSEQ multiplex PCR, lists solely in-frame clones and lacks some. Here the sample spans about 120,000 clones, approximately 82% being singletons. The sample taken for sequencing was peripheral blood. The source of these receptors is a man between 65 and 85 years old with active or convalescent COVID-19. Both conserved end residues are part of each CDR3. D genes are given only for firm matches. Not every row has a clone size; where given, it reads once, few, many or a size class.

j_call v_call d_call clone_size cdr3_aa cdr3_nt
TRBJ1-1 TRBV11-3 TRBD1 - CASSFRDRALAEAFF TGTGCCAGCAGCTTCCGGGACAGGGCTCTCGCTGAAGCTTTCTTT
TRBJ2-2 TRBV24-1 - - CATSQGWDTGELFF TGTGCCACCAGCCAGGGGTGGGACACCGGGGAGCTGTTTTTT
TRBJ2-7 TRBV11-3 TRBD2 few CASSLDRASGDEQYF TGTGCCAGCAGCTTAGATCGGGCTAGCGGAGACGAGCAGTACTTC
TRBJ1-2 TRBV4-2 - - CASSQELEGGGDYGYTF TGTGCCAGCAGCCAAGAGCTCGAAGGGGGTGGGGACTATGGCTACACCTTC
TRBJ1-2 TRBV12-3/TRBV12-4 - - CASSLTVIYGYTF TGTGCCAGCAGTCTAACAGTGATCTATGGCTACACCTTC
TRBJ1-6 TRBV9 TRBD1 - CASSVGGGHNSPLHF TGTGCCAGCAGCGTAGGAGGGGGCCATAATTCACCCCTCCACTTT
TRBJ1-1 TRBV6-6 TRBD1 - CASSTGGIEAFF TGTGCCAGCAGTACAGGGGGAATTGAAGCTTTCTTT
TRBJ1-2 TRBV6-5 - - CASSYSRGTYGYTF TGTGCCAGCAGTTACTCACGGGGGACCTATGGCTACACCTTC
TRBJ2-1 TRBV7-8 TRBD1 - CASSSVPGQGALGNEQFF TGTGCCAGCAGCTCTGTCCCGGGACAGGGGGCATTGGGGAATGAGCAGTTCTTC
TRBJ1-1 TRBV11-3 - - CASSLVGSSGTEAFF TGTGCCAGCAGCTTAGTTGGGTCATCAGGGACTGAAGCTTTCTTT
TRBJ1-5 TRBV19 TRBD1 - CASSRTGGNQPQHF TGTGCCAGTAGCCGAACAGGGGGCAATCAGCCCCAGCATTTT
TRBJ2-1 TRBV7-3 TRBD2 - CASSRSGREDNEQFF TGTGCCAGCAGCCGTAGCGGGAGGGAGGATAATGAGCAGTTCTTC
TRBJ2-7 TRBV5-1 TRBD2 - CASSLVSGRVTYEQYF TGCGCCAGCAGCTTGGTGAGCGGGAGGGTCACCTACGAGCAGTACTTC
TRBJ1-3 TRBV4-2 - - CASSQDEGVVGNTIYF TGTGCCAGCAGCCAAGATGAGGGGGTGGTCGGAAACACCATATATTTT
TRBJ2-6 TRBV11-3 TRBD1 - CASSFRQGLSGANVLTF TGTGCCAGCAGCTTCCGACAGGGTCTCTCTGGGGCCAACGTCCTGACTTTC
TRBJ1-1 TRBV29-1 - - CSVEDPHRRGGYTEAFF TGCAGCGTTGAAGACCCACATCGTCGGGGGGGCTACACTGAAGCTTTCTTT
TRBJ2-7 TRBV28 - - CASSLARSSYEQYF TGTGCCAGCAGTTTAGCGCGAAGTTCCTACGAGCAGTACTTC
TRBJ2-7 TRBV7-2 TRBD1 - CASSSRDRGAYEQYF TGTGCCAGCAGCTCCCGGGACAGGGGGGCCTACGAGCAGTACTTC
TRBJ2-5 TRBV27 - few CASSFVGGTQYF TGTGCCAGCAGTTTTGTAGGGGGGACCCAGTACTTC
TRBJ1-6 TRBV7-2 - few CASSRPGDSPLHF TGTGCCAGCAGCCGCCCCGGGGATTCACCCCTCCACTTT
TRBJ2-1 TRBV7-9 TRBD2 - CASSPAGAQYNEQFF TGTGCCAGCAGCCCAGCGGGGGCCCAATACAATGAGCAGTTCTTC
TRBJ1-2 TRBV10-3 TRBD1 - CAISESDRWGYGYTF TGTGCCATCAGTGAGTCGGACAGGTGGGGCTATGGCTACACCTTC
TRBJ2-7 TRBV19 TRBD1 - CASSPGGNYEQYF TGTGCCAGTAGCCCAGGGGGAAACTACGAGCAGTACTTC
TRBJ1-1 TRBV7-2 - - CASSRQVWTEAFF TGTGCCAGCAGCCGTCAGGTGTGGACTGAAGCTTTCTTT
TRBJ2-1 TRBV6-5 - - CASSYSPGLYNEQFF TGTGCCAGCAGTTACTCGCCGGGGTTGTATAATGAGCAGTTCTTC
TRBJ1-1 TRBV28 - - CASSLTGRGEAFF TGTGCCAGCAGTTTAACGGGGAGAGGTGAAGCTTTCTTT
TRBJ1-2 TRBV5-5 - once CASSLIRGGPNYGYTF TGTGCCAGCAGCTTGATCAGGGGAGGGCCTAACTATGGCTACACCTTC
TRBJ1-4 TRBV19 TRBD1 - CASSPRDRNEKLFF TGTGCCAGTAGTCCTCGGGACAGGAATGAAAAACTGTTTTTT
TRBJ2-1 TRBV7-9 TRBD1 - CASNPGQGRNEQFF TGTGCCAGCAACCCCGGACAGGGACGAAATGAGCAGTTCTTC
TRBJ1-5 TRBV19 - - CASTRVETGQPQHF TGTGCCAGTACCCGGGTTGAGACAGGACAGCCCCAGCATTTT
TRBJ2-2 TRBV7-3 TRBD2 - CASSHTSGSGHGELFF TGTGCCAGCAGCCATACTAGCGGGAGTGGTCACGGGGAGCTGTTTTTT
TRBJ1-1 TRBV7-6 - - CASSRGHTNTEAFF TGTGCCAGCAGCAGGGGACACACAAACACTGAAGCTTTCTTT
TRBJ1-1 TRBV24-1 TRBD1 - CATSDSTGVATEAFF TGTGCCACCAGTGATTCCACAGGGGTCGCCACTGAAGCTTTCTTT
TRBJ1-1 TRBV3-1/TRBV3-2 - - CASSNPPNTEAFF TGTGCCAGCAGCAATCCCCCTAACACTGAAGCTTTCTTT
TRBJ2-7 TRBV7-2 TRBD1 - CASSSRDSSYEQYF TGTGCCAGCAGCTCCCGGGACAGCTCCTACGAGCAGTACTTC
TRBJ2-6 TRBV2 TRBD1 - CASRDRELGANVLTF TGTGCCAGCAGGGACAGGGAGCTTGGGGCCAACGTCCTGACTTTC
TRBJ1-2 TRBV19 - - CASSIWGEAGYTF TGTGCCAGTAGTATCTGGGGAGAGGCTGGCTACACCTTC
TRBJ2-7 TRBV10-3 - - CATDSTGNYEQYF TGTGCCACCGATTCAACAGGGAACTACGAGCAGTACTTC